The 28 T cell receptor beta chains given below trace back to one sample, sequenced in a study of T-cell reconstitution after alpha-beta-depleted transplantation in children (TCRdb year 2016). To prepare the library, PCR was applied. Sequencer: Illumina HiSeq 2500. TCR libraries were prepared with molecular barcoding, using unique molecular identifiers to normalize TCRbeta repertoire quantification. The public reads were quality trimmed at Q25 with fastp and then assembled into clones with MiXCR by TCRdb, keeping productive beta chains. Merged by CDR3 protein, the rows form single entries marked with the most common genes and DNA. The sample table contains approximately 420,000 distinct CDR3 sequences; only one count was recorded for around 9.9% of them. Roughly 6% of the sample lies in the top ten. The sequenced sample was PBMCs from the stem cell graft donor, obtained from the stem cell graft. The receptor source for this set is a human donor who donated a stem cell graft to a child with acute myeloid leukemia.

This chain connects TRBV20-1 to TRBJ2-3; the match to TRBD2 covers 13 bases. Germline-derived CDR1 and CDR2 are DFQATT and SNEGSKA (reference sequence). There are 15 residues in the CDR3. With V trimmed by 5 bases and J by 1 base, 3 bases remained unmatched. The CDR3 nucleotides are TGCAGTGCTGACGGGACTAGCGGGGGCACAGATACGCAGTATTTT. Translated: CSADGTSGGTDTQYF.

This clonotype was found a few times. The V and J genes are TRBV29-1 and TRBJ2-2; 7 nucleotides align to TRBD1. In germline, CDR1 is SQVTM, CDR2 ANQGSEA. The CDR3 covers 15 residues. After removal of 7 bases from V and 5 bases from J, the junction contained 13 bases not matched to a gene. The CDR3 DNA reads as TGCAGCGGGGTTATAGCAGGGGGAAGAACCGGGGAGCTGTTTTTT. It yields the protein CSGVIAGGRTGELFF.

The sample holds many counts of this clonotype. This rearrangement joins TRBV6-1 to TRBJ1-5; no clear D gene. The CDR3 sequence is 13 residues long. The germline CDR1 and CDR2 sequences are MNHNS and SASEGT. Trimming removed 6 bases from V and 3 bases from J, with 9 bases in between. DNA for the CDR3: TGTGCCAGCAGCGACGGATTCAATCAGCCCCAGCATTTT. It specifies CASSDGFNQPQHF.

This clonotype has a handful of counts. The rearrangement links TRBV7-9 to TRBJ2-1; 8 positions match TRBD1. CDR1 SEHNR and CDR2 FQNEAQ come from the germline V gene (reference sequence). The CDR3 totals 16 residues. The J segment lost 10 bases and the V segment lost 1 base, leaving 12 bases of the junction unmatched. CDR3 coding DNA: TGTGCCAGCAGCTTAGAGCCAGGGGGCGAGACAGGGGAGCAGTTCTTC. Translating gives CASSLEPGGETGEQFF.

This clonotype was counted ten times or more. The gene calls are TRBV7-2 and TRBJ2-1; TRBD2 matches at 7 bases. V was clipped by 3 bases and J by 4 bases; unmatched bases: 12. Germline values: CDR1 SGHTA, CDR2 FQGNSA. This CDR3 is 17 amino acids long. The DNA of the CDR3 is TGTGCCAGCAGCTTTCCCCCCAACGGGAGGCCGTACAATGAGCAGTTCTTC. It is translated as CASSFPPNGRPYNEQFF.

In this sample, this clonotype turned up many times. This sequence joins TRBV4-3 and TRBJ1-1; D gene unclear. Per germline, CDR1 LGHNA and CDR2 YSLEER. Trimming removed 4 bases at V and 8 bases at J, with 14 bases between. The CDR3 runs 13 residues. The CDR3 spells CASSLDLPSEAFF. CDR3 nucleotides: TGCGCCAGCAGCCTAGATCTCCCCTCGGAAGCTTTCTTT.

The chain carries TRBV27 and TRBJ2-7; 9 bases match TRBD2. V gave up 4 bases and J gave up 6 bases; unmatched junction bases: 16. The CDR3 has 17 amino acids. Germline CDR1 reads MNHEY; CDR2 reads SMNVEV (reference sequence). The CDR3 region has the DNA TGTGCCAGCAGTTCCCAAAACGCACTAGCGGGCCTCCCCGAGCAGTACTTC. Protein product: CASSSQNALAGLPEQYF.

This clonotype turned up a few times. This rearrangement joins TRBV20-1 to TRBJ1-2, with TRBD1 matching 7 bases. The CDR3 contains 14 residues. The V and J ends lost 5 bases and 3 bases, in that order; junction bases with no gene match: 9. The germline gives CDR1 DFQATT, CDR2 SNEGSKA (reference sequence). CDR3 nucleotide sequence: TGCAGTGCTGAAAATAGACAGGGAGACTATGGCTACACCTTC. This sequence encodes CSAENRQGDYGYTF.

The chain carries TRBV5-1 and TRBJ2-6; D not resolved. This CDR3 comprises 16 residues. The V end lost 6 bases, the J end lost 0 bases, and 13 bases lay between the germline ends. Germline V gene data show CDR1 as SGHRS and CDR2 as YFSETQ. The CDR3 DNA is TGCGCCAGCATGGGTACGAGTTACTCTGGGGCCAACGTCCTGACTTTC. Amino acids: CASMGTSYSGANVLTF.

This clonotype was found many times. The J gene is TRBJ2-7, the V gene TRBV12-3 or TRBV12-4, with TRBD1 identical over 9 bases. V shed 6 bases and J 2 bases; nucleotides not matched to a gene: 5. The CDR3 runs to 14 residues. CDR3 residues: CASSQQGATYEQYF. Here the CDR3 DNA reads TGTGCCAGCAGCCAACAGGGGGCGACCTACGAGCAGTACTTC.

This clonotype was seen only a few times. V is TRBV29-1 and J is TRBJ2-2, with unresolved D. Germline-derived CDR1 and CDR2 are SQVTM and ANQGSEA. V lost 5 bases, J lost 1 base, and 14 bases lay in between. CDR3 length: 15 residues. This CDR3 reads CSVRPSLKNTGELFF. The CDR3, as DNA: TGCAGCGTTCGGCCCTCCCTCAAGAACACCGGGGAGCTGTTTTTT.

V gene TRBV6-1 combines with J gene TRBJ2-7; D ambiguous. The CDR3 runs to 15 residues. Trimming cost V 6 bases and J 5 bases, with 20 bases left between them. Looked up from germline, CDR1 is MNHNS and CDR2 is SASEGT. The CDR3 nucleotides read TGTGCCAGCAGCCACCAGGACGTTGTTTCCGACGAGCAGTACTTC. Residues: CASSHQDVVSDEQYF.

This clonotype was detected a few times. The V call is TRBV7-6, the J call TRBJ1-5, with D unresolved. The CDR3 runs 15 residues. CDR1 is SGHVS, CDR2 FNYEAQ, per germline. Trimming shortened V by 1 base and J by 5 bases, and 12 bases separated the two germline ends. This chain's CDR3 is CASSLEGSGDQPQHF. DNA for the CDR3: TGTGCCAGCAGCTTAGAGGGAAGCGGAGATCAGCCCCAGCATTTT.

The gene calls are TRBV30 and TRBJ2-7; perhaps TRBD1 as D (6 bases). V shed 0 bases and J shed 9 bases, with 15 bases lying between them. CDR3 length equals 13 residues. CDR1 and CDR2 from the germline V gene are GTSNPN and SVGIG (reference sequence). The CDR3 DNA reads TGTGCCTGGAGTGTGGATCTAGGGGGTCGGCAGTACGTC. Protein product: CAWSVDLGGRQYV.

This clonotype has a handful of counts. The V call is TRBV2, the J call TRBJ2-1; D may match TRBD1 or TRBD2 (6 bases each). The V end was cut by 6 bases, the J end by 9 bases, with 24 bases between. The CDR3 length is 16 residues. Germline CDR1 SNHLY, CDR2 FYNNEI. CDR3 residues: CASSSPVGSKGGEQFF. In DNA, the CDR3 is TGTGCCAGCAGCTCCCCCGTCGGGAGCAAAGGGGGTGAGCAGTTCTTC. The full variable domain, rest sourced from reference TRBV2 and TRBJ2-1, is EPEVTQTPSHQVTQMGQEVILRCVPISNHLYFYWYRQILGQKVEFLVSFYNNEISEKSEIFDDQFSVERPDGSNFTLKIRSTKLEDSAMYFCASSSPVGSKGGEQFFGPGTRLTVL.

The CDR3 nucleotides read TGCAGTGCTAGAGCAGCAGTAAACACAGATACGCAGTATTTT. Its translation is CSARAAVNTDTQYF. The rearrangement links TRBV20-1 to TRBJ2-3; D is uncertain. Germline CDR1 is DFQATT and CDR2 is SNEGSKA (reference sequence). This CDR3 is 14 amino acids long. V lost 1 base to trimming and J lost 2 bases, with 10 bases between them.

This clonotype was counted only a few times. CDR3 loop: CASSTIAGTDTQYF. CDR3 bases: TGCGCCAGCAGCACCATCGCGGGCACAGATACGCAGTATTTT. V gene TRBV5-1 combines with J gene TRBJ2-3; no firm D call. Trimming took 4 bases from V and 1 from J, leaving 10 bases between them. Germline V gene sequence: CDR1 SGHRS, CDR2 YFSETQ. CDR3 size: 14 residues.

Ten or more counts support this clonotype. V and J are TRBV28 and TRBJ2-3, with 8 bases fitting TRBD2. Per the germline V gene, CDR1 is MDHEN and CDR2 is SYDVKM. The V segment lost 7 bases and the J segment 8 bases; nucleotides outside the gene matches: 8. CDR3 length equals 13 residues. Here the CDR3 reads CASNSGTRLTQYF. The CDR3 DNA follows: TGTGCCAGCAATAGCGGGACCCGTCTTACGCAGTATTTT.

This chain joins TRBV7-2 and TRBJ1-5; no clear D. The CDR3 runs 14 residues. CDR1 and CDR2 (germline): SGHTA, FQGNSA. Trimming took off 1 base at V and 7 bases at J, with 11 bases between the two ends. Here the CDR3 DNA reads TGTGCCAGCAGCTTAGTCTGGGAGAGACAGCCCCAGCATTTT. Its translation: CASSLVWERQPQHF. The entire variable domain, with the rest obtained from reference TRBV7-2 and TRBJ1-5, is as follows: GAGVSQSPSNKVTEKGKDVELRCDPISGHTALYWYRQSLGQGLEFLIYFQGNSAPDKSGLPSDRFSAERTGGSVSTLTIQRTQQEDSAVYLCASSLVWERQPQHFGDGTRLSIL.

This clonotype was observed a few times. V usage is TRBV5-4 and J usage is TRBJ1-1, with D possibly matching TRBD1 (5 bases). Trimming cost V 0 bases and J 4 bases, with 13 bases left between them. Germline V gene data show CDR1 as SGHNT and CDR2 as YYREEE (reference sequence). This CDR3 region has 15 residues. In nucleotides, the CDR3 is TGTGCCAGCAGCTTGGAATCAGGGAGAAGCACTGAAGCTTTCTTT. Translation gives CASSLESGRSTEAFF.

This clonotype was seen at least ten times. This sequence joins TRBV11-1 and TRBJ2-1; 9 bases are a match to TRBD2. The germline CDR1 and CDR2 sequences are SGHAT and FQDESV (reference sequence). With V trimmed by 7 bases and J by 8 bases, 15 bases remained unmatched. The CDR3 spans 16 residues. CDR3: CASTQGGNSGSYEQFF. The CDR3 DNA follows: TGTGCCAGCACCCAGGGGGGTAATAGCGGGAGTTATGAGCAGTTCTTC. The full variable domain, completed using reference TRBV11-1 and TRBJ2-1, is EAEVAQSPRYKITEKSQAVAFWCDPISGHATLYWYRQILGQGPELLVQFQDESVVDDSQLPKDRFSAERLKGVDSTLKIQPAELGDSAMYLCASTQGGNSGSYEQFFGPGTRLTVL.

This clonotype was observed a few times. The V call is TRBV29-1, the J call TRBJ2-1; 14 bases are a match to TRBD2. The junction had 10 bases not matched to a gene; V was cut back by 6 bases and J by 0 bases. The CDR3 is 18 residues long. Germline CDR1 SQVTM, CDR2 ANQGSEA. In DNA form, the CDR3 reads TGCAGCGTGAAGGGACTAGCGGGAGACCCGAGCTCCTACAATGAGCAGTTCTTC. Translating it yields CSVKGLAGDPSSYNEQFF.

This chain links TRBV5-1 with TRBJ2-5, with a tentative D call TRBD2 (5 bases). CDR3 length equals 16 residues. Trimming stripped 0 bases from V and 2 bases from J, with 14 bases between. Germline loops: CDR1 SGHRS, CDR2 YFSETQ. The CDR3 DNA is TGCGCCAGCAGCTTGGGGGAGCGACCATCACAAGAGACCCAGTACTTC. This gives the protein CASSLGERPSQETQYF.

This clonotype was observed a handful of times. This chain joins TRBV20-1 and TRBJ2-7, with TRBD1 matching over 10 bases. Germline CDR1 is DFQATT and CDR2 is SNEGSKA (reference sequence). The CDR3 extends over 13 amino acids. J was trimmed by 5 bases and V by 6 bases; bases with no gene match: 7. The CDR3 sequence: CSATGTGEHEQYF. DNA of the CDR3: TGCAGTGCCACCGGGACAGGGGAACACGAGCAGTACTTC.

This clonotype was seen more than once but under ten times. The junction shows a germline mismatch at one end, possibly a read error. V is TRBV7-7 and J is TRBJ2-3, with 15 positions matching TRBD2. Germline V gene data show CDR1 as SSHAT and CDR2 as FNYEAQ (reference sequence). The CDR3 contains 17 residues. The chain's CDR3 is CASSPRTSGRAGHTQYF. The CDR3 DNA follows: TGTGCTAGCAGCCCCCGGACTAGCGGGAGGGCCGGGCATACGCAGTATTTT.

V and J are TRBV27 and TRBJ2-5; perhaps D is TRBD1 or TRBD2 (6 bases each). Germline V gene sequence: CDR1 MNHEY, CDR2 SMNVEV (reference sequence). Trimming stripped 4 bases from V and 4 bases from J, with 28 bases between. The CDR3 has 19 amino acids. The CDR3 coding sequence is TGTGCCAGCAGTTATAAGGGGGGAAGGGGTCGGGTTGGAGGAGAGACCCAGTACTTC. Its translation is CASSYKGGRGRVGGETQYF.

This clonotype came up many times. The chain joins TRBV29-1 to TRBJ2-5; D remains unclear. Trimming shortened V by 7 bases and J by 5 bases, and 14 bases separated the two germline ends. This CDR3 comprises 12 residues. Germline-derived CDR1 and CDR2 are SQVTM and ANQGSEA. The DNA of the CDR3 is TGCAGCGCAACGCCAGAAGCGGAGACCCAGTACTTC. Protein product: CSATPEAETQYF.

CDR3 nucleotide sequence: TGTGCCAGCAGTTCTGGACTGCGCGGAGATACGCAGTATTTT. It specifies CASSSGLRGDTQYF. The chain carries TRBV12-3 or TRBV12-4 and TRBJ2-3; possibly TRBD2 for D (5 bases). This CDR3 has 14 amino acids. The V and J ends lost 4 bases and 5 bases respectively, with 13 bases between them.